The T cell receptor beta chain under discussion was sequenced for a study of PD-1 blockade in classical Hodgkin lymphoma. Points from the study as a whole: Newly diagnosed patients reportedly trailed healthy donors in baseline TCR diversity. Patients starting nivolumab less than 1 year after ASCT had lower diversity and were excluded from later analyses. While CD8+ TCR diversity did not rise significantly by C4D1, CD4+ TCR diversity did.

On this clone itself: Its antigen is not known.

TCRdb's copy holds only in-frame clones and misses some; the assay was immunoSEQ multiplex PCR. This sample has 95,000 to 100,000 clones, with 80% to 90% found just once. The CDR3 is 16 residues long. Trimming cost V 0 bases and J 8 bases, with 17 bases left between them. The V gene's germline CDR1 is SGDLS and CDR2 YYNGEE. No patient escaped relapse after autologous stem cell transplantation, and brentuximab vedotin exposure varied. Best outcomes ranged across complete response, partial response and progressive disease. The sample in question was peripheral blood mononuclear cells (PBMCs), obtained before the second cycle of nivolumab. The chain uses TRBV9 and TRBJ1-4; weak D call: TRBD1 (6 bases). The sequence was collected from a human donor with classical Hodgkin lymphoma. DNA of the CDR3: TGTGCCAGCAGCGTAGGTCGGCAGGGGATTCAGGAAAAACTGTTTTTT. Amino acids: CASSVGRQGIQEKLFF.